This TCR beta chain was identified during a study of Graves' ophthalmopathy and Graves' hyperthyroidism (dated by TCRdb to the late 2010s). In terms of the full investigation: Stable hyperthyroidism was defined as no progression to ophthalmopathy within 18 months of follow-up. The study used signatures of the TCR beta repertoire to tell Graves' ophthalmopathy apart from Graves' hyperthyroidism and to predict which patients would progress to ophthalmopathy. In total, 135 blood samples were TCR-sequenced: 40 to 45 ophthalmopathy, some 75 hyperthyroidism and approximately 17 hyperthyroidism-to-ophthalmopathy patients. To explore V-J signatures that distinguish ophthalmopathy from hyperthyroidism, a discovery set of 100 patients was enrolled, made up of 40 to 45 with ophthalmopathy and 55 to 65 with stable hyperthyroidism. For independent validation, a separate cohort was made up of approximately 18 hyperthyroidism patients plus 17 patients who later progressed from hyperthyroidism to ophthalmopathy. In more than five hyperthyroidism patients, T-cell repertoires of thyroid tissue and blood were compared. Once sampling was done, hyperthyroidism patients were given methimazole at a starting dose of 30 mg daily, while ophthalmopathy patients were given high-dose intravenous methylprednisolone. Study-wide conclusions, independent of this receptor: Most expanded thyroid clonotypes with a frequency above 0.001 also appeared in blood, which suggests that blood repertoires may reflect the immune response in the thyroid. In cross-validation, the 13-signature model distinguished ophthalmopathy from stable hyperthyroidism with just over 85% sensitivity and about 84% specificity, and in the test set the corresponding values were approximately 80% and 75%. In validation, the model predicted ophthalmopathy progression with about 70% sensitivity and less than 80% specificity; some twelve predicted patients were CT-confirmed with GO in a median of about 6.1 months. Sample size was not predetermined statistically, and investigators were not blinded to group allocation.

The table lists this clonotype with a few counts. Its antigen remains undetermined. One base away there is no much larger clone; base qualities are not given. Hyperthyroidism patients were newly diagnosed, with disease duration under 2 months, and aged 18 to 65 years. Patients with other autoimmune diseases, uncontrolled infections, pregnancy or lactation were excluded. Clinical symptoms, serum thyroxine, TRAb, thyroid ultrasound and orbital computed tomography formed the basis of the diagnosis. Trizol reagent was used to extract the total RNA, and its quality was then checked on an Agilent 2100 Bioanalyzer. In the germline V gene, CDR1 corresponds to MNHEY and CDR2 to SVGEGT. The CDR3 contains 13 residues, cysteine and phenylalanine counted. Here the CDR3 DNA is all that survives: 39 bases in frame from base 1. V lost 8 bases and J lost 7 bases; the stretch between them is 12 bases long. For repertoire sequencing, TCR beta CDR3 regions were amplified from RNA transcripts. The first round was an RT-PCR using HTBI primers with the Qiagen OneStep RT-PCR kit, and this first round was followed by a second-round multiplex PCR, then size selection and purification. Libraries were sequenced on an Illumina HiSeq2000 using paired-end 100 bp reads. From the authors' description of their analysis: SOAPnuke was used to process the reads, removing any read that contained adapters or uncalled bases, had a mean Phred below 15, or lacked an exact match to the constant primer or identifier. COPE v1.2.5 was used to merge high-quality paired reads. Each unique nucleotide sequence was defined as a clonotype, and clonotypes were aligned to IMGT TRB V, D and J references with MiTCR v1.1. Only V-J combinations with frequency above 0.0001 were analysed, covering 99% to 99.2% of repertoires. For each V-J combination, a TCR clonal expansion and chaos score was defined as F50 clonal expansion divided by the chaos observed in the TCRdist matrix. Features were reduced by Welch's t-statistics and random forest to approximately 13 V-J combinations, which fed a naive Bayes classifier. The Morisita-Horn index was used to measure how similar the thyroid and blood repertoires were. Through fastp at Q25 and MiXCR, TCRdb rebuilt clones from the public reads, retaining in-frame beta chains. Each entry is one CDR3 protein sequence, shown with its most common DNA and genes. What appears here as the V and J calls and clone size reflects TCRdb's work, not the paper's. The sample table records some 1.1 million distinct CDR3 sequences; about 40% of these occur just once. Over 8.5% of the sample belongs to the ten largest clones.

The clonotype originates from an adult man with Graves' hyperthyroidism. The rearrangement combines TRBV6-2 or TRBV6-3 with TRBJ1-6; no D gene call is confident. Input material: peripheral blood or thyroid tissue (not recorded which). The CDR3 protein: CASRVFLNSPLHF. DNA sequence: TGTGCCAGCCGGGTTTTCCTGAATTCACCCCTCCACTTT.